Presented here are 10 T cell receptor beta chains from one specimen sequenced in a study of shared clonotypes between healthy human individuals. Only in-frame clones appear in the TCRdb table, and some are missing; sequencing was by immunoSEQ multiplex PCR. The sample carries about 980,000 clones, approximately 76% recorded once. Sequenced sample: memory CD4+ T cells sorted from blood. The subset is: CD45RA-negative fraction. These receptor sequences come from a man younger than 35 in good health.

V and J are TRBV6-1 and TRBJ1-2; 9 bases line up with TRBD1. Germline V gene sequence: CDR1 MNHNS, CDR2 SASEGT. V was pared by 3 bases and J by 7 bases, with 9 bases of the junction left unmatched. This CDR3 spans 15 amino acids. CDR3: CASSDPAQGARGYTF. The CDR3 coding sequence is TGTGCCAGCAGTGACCCGGCACAGGGGGCACGTGGCTACACCTTC.

With regard to this clone: A single base separates this from a much larger clone, so it may be a read error. Other DNA sequences within the sample encode an identical CDR3. The chain couples TRBV7-8 to TRBJ1-1; TRBD1 is a possible D gene (5 bases). The V gene's germline CDR1 is SGHVS and CDR2 FQNEAQ. The V gene lost 5 bases and the J gene lost 1 base, with 11 bases spanning the gap. The CDR3 runs to 14 residues. The CDR3 nucleotides read TGTGCCAGCAGCCTCCGCCAGGGGAACACTGAAGCTTTCTTT. Protein sequence: CASSLRQGNTEAFF.

Concerning this clone itself: An end of the junction differs from the germline gene, which may be a read error. The chain is built from TRBV4-3 and TRBJ2-7; perhaps TRBD1 as D (6 bases). The CDR3 runs to 13 residues. Germline V gene lookup returns CDR1 LGHNA and CDR2 YSLEER. The CDR3 sequence is CASSQDLRGSKAF. The CDR3 coding sequence is TGCGCCAGCAGCCAAGATCTAAGGGGGAGTAAGGCGTTC.

This chain connects TRBV5-1 to TRBJ2-3; possibly TRBD1 for D (6 bases). Germline V gene lookup returns CDR1 SGHRS and CDR2 YFSETQ. The CDR3 sequence is 14 residues long. The V end was cut by 4 bases, the J end by 4 bases, with 13 bases between. DNA of the CDR3: TGCGCCAGCAGCAGCAGGGGTGGGGCAGATACGCAGTATTTT. Translation: CASSSRGGADTQYF.

This clone occurred a few times. This sequence joins TRBV19 and TRBJ1-5; D is undetermined. Germline loops: CDR1 LNHDA, CDR2 SQIVND (reference sequence). CDR3 length: 15 amino acids. V was shortened by 5 bases and J by 0 bases, with 11 bases between the two germline ends. CDR3 amino acids: CASSLSLYSNQPQHF. CDR3 nucleotides: TGTGCCAGTAGTCTGTCACTTTATAGCAATCAGCCCCAGCATTTT.

The rearrangement uses TRBV19 and TRBJ2-7, with D maybe TRBD2 (6 bases). The CDR3 runs to 18 residues. CDR1 LNHDA and CDR2 SQIVND come from the germline V gene (reference sequence). V was cut by 0 bases and J by 2 bases, with 20 bases left in between. Here the CDR3 reads CASSIEGGGVGLAYEQYF. The CDR3 nucleotides read TGTGCCAGTAGTATAGAGGGAGGAGGCGTAGGCCTAGCCTACGAGCAGTACTTC.

This clone was seen just once. The chain combines TRBV9 with TRBJ2-7, with D unclear. Looked up from germline, CDR1 is SGDLS and CDR2 is YYNGEE. This CDR3 region has 14 residues. V was pared by 0 bases and J by 2 bases, with 9 bases between. In DNA, the CDR3 is TGTGCCAGCAGCGTAGATTTTCTGCCCTACGAGCAGTACTTC. Its translation: CASSVDFLPYEQYF. Using reference TRBV9 and TRBJ2-7 for the parts outside the CDR3, the full variable domain is DSGVTQTPKHLITATGQRVTLRCSPRSGDLSVYWYQQSLDQGLQFLIQYYNGEERAKGNILERFSAQQFPDLHSELNLSSLELGDSALYFCASSVDFLPYEQYFGPGTRLTVT.

This clone was detected a few times. This chain uses TRBV5-4 with TRBJ2-5, with TRBD1 matching 8 bases. Germline CDR1 and CDR2: SGHNT and YYREEE (reference sequence). The CDR3 totals 14 residues. Trimming at V came to 0 bases and at J to 2 bases, leaving 0 bases not matched to a gene. CDR3: CASSLGDRQETQYF. CDR3 DNA sequence: TGTGCCAGCAGCTTGGGGGACAGGCAAGAGACCCAGTACTTC.

This chain joins TRBV7-9 and TRBJ1-3; D is possibly TRBD1 (6 bases). The CDR3 runs 17 residues. Trimming removed 3 bases at V and 0 bases at J, with 15 bases between. Looked up from germline, CDR1 is SEHNR and CDR2 is FQNEAQ (reference sequence). CDR3 loop: CASSFRIWGASGNTIYF. DNA of the CDR3: TGTGCCAGCAGCTTTCGTATATGGGGGGCCTCTGGAAACACCATATATTTT.

This clone was recorded a few times. The V gene is TRBV7-2, the J gene TRBJ1-5, with 7 bases identical to TRBD1. Germline assignment: CDR1 SGHTA and CDR2 FQGNSA. V dropped 5 bases and J dropped 4; count of bases not matched to a gene: 8. This CDR3 comprises 15 residues. As DNA, the CDR3 is TGTGCCAGCAGCAACCGACAGGGAGAAAATCAGCCCCAGCATTTT. Protein product: CASSNRQGENQPQHF. Full variable domain (missing parts from reference TRBV7-2 and TRBJ1-5): GAGVSQSPSNKVTEKGKDVELRCDPISGHTALYWYRQSLGQGLEFLIYFQGNSAPDKSGLPSDRFSAERTGGSVSTLTIQRTQQEDSAVYLCASSNRQGENQPQHFGDGTRLSIL.